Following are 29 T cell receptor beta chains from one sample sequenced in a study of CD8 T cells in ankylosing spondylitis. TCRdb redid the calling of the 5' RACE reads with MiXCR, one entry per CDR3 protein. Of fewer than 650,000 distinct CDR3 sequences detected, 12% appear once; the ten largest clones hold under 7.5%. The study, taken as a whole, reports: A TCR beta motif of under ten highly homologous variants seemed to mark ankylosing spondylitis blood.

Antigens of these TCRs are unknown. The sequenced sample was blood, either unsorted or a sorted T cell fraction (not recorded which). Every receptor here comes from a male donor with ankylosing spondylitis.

The CDR3 sequence is CASSLSDTIYF. The CDR3 coding sequence is TGCGCCAGCAGCCTCTCGGACACCATATATTTT. The chain employs TRBV5-1 and TRBJ1-3; no definite D call. This CDR3 comprises 11 residues. V was trimmed by 4 bases and J by 8 bases, leaving 7 bases between them. Germline assignment: CDR1 SGHRS and CDR2 YFSETQ.

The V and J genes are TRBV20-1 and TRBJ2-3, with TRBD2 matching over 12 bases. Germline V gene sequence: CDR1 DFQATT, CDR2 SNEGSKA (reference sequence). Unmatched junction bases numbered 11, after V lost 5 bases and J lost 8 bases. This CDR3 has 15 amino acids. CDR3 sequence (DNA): TGCAGTGCTTCCTGGACTAGCGGGATTGGGGTTACGCAGTATTTT. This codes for CSASWTSGIGVTQYF.

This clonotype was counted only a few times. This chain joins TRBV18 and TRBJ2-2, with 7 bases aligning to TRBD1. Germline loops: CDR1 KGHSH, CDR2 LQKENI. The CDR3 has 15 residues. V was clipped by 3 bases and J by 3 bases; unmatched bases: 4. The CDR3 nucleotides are TGTGCCAGCTCACCTTTCCAGGGGGACACCGGGGAGCTGTTTTTT. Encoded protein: CASSPFQGDTGELFF. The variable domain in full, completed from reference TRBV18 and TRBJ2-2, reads NAGVMQNPRHLVRRRGQEARLRCSPMKGHSHVYWYRQLPEEGLKFMVYLQKENIIDESGMPKERFSAEFPKEGPSILRIQQVVRGDSAAYFCASSPFQGDTGELFFGEGSRLTVL.

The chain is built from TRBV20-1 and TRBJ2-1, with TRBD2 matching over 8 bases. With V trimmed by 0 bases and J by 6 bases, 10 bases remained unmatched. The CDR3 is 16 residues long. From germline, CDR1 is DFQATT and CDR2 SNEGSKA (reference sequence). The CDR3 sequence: CSARDVWREDLNEQFF. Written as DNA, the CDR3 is TGCAGTGCTAGAGATGTGTGGCGGGAGGACCTCAATGAGCAGTTCTTC.

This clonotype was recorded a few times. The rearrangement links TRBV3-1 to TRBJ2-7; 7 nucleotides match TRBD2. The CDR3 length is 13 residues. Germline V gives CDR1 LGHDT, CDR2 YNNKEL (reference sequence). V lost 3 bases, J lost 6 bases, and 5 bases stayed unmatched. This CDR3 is CASSQTWGGEQYV. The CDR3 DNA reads TGTGCCAGCAGCCAGACCTGGGGGGGCGAGCAGTACGTC.

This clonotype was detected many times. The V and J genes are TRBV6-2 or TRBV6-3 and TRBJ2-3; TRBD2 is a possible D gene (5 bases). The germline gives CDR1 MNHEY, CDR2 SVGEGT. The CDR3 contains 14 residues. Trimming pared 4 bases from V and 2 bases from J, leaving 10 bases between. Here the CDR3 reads CASSSRDFTDTQYF. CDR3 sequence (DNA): TGTGCCAGCAGTTCCCGGGATTTCACAGATACGCAGTATTTT.

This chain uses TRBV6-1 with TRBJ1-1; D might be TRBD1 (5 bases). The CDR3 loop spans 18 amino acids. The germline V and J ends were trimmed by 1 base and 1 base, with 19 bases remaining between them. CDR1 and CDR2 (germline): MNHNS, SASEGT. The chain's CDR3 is CASSEVRGANPKNTEAFF. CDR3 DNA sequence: TGTGCCAGCAGTGAAGTAAGGGGCGCAAACCCGAAGAACACTGAAGCTTTCTTT.

CDR3 protein: CSVQLAGVGTDTQYF. CDR3 in DNA: TGCAGCGTCCAACTAGCGGGAGTGGGCACAGATACGCAGTATTTT. V and J are TRBV29-1 and TRBJ2-3; 11 bases map to TRBD2. Germline CDR1 reads SQVTM; CDR2 reads ANQGSEA. With 6 bases clipped from V and 1 base from J, the junction kept 6 bases outside the gene matches. The CDR3 length is 15 residues.

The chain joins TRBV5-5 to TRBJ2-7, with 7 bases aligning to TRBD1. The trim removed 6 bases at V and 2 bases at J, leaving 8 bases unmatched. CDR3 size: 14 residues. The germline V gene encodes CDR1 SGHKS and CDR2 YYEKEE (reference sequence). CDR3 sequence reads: CASNSRDRPYEQYF. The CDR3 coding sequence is TGTGCCAGCAACTCTCGGGACAGACCCTACGAGCAGTACTTC.

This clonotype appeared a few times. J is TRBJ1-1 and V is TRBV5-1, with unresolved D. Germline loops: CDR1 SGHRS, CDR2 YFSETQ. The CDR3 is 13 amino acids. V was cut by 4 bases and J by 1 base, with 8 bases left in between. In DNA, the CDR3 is TGCGCCAGCAGCGACCAAGAGAACACTGAAGCTTTCTTT. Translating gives CASSDQENTEAFF.

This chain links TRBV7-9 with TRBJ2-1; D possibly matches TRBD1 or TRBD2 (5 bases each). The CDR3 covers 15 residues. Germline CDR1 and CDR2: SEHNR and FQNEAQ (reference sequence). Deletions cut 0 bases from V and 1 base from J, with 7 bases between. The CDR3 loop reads CASSLAEGSYNEQFF. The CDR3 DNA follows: TGTGCCAGCAGCTTAGCTGAGGGGTCCTACAATGAGCAGTTCTTC.

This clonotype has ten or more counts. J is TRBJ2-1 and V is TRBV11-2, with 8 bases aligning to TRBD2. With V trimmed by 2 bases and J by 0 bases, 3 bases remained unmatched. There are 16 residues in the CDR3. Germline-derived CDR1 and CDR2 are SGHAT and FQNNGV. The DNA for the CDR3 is TGTGCCAGCAGCTTAAGCGGGAGCGCCTCCTACAATGAGCAGTTCTTC. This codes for CASSLSGSASYNEQFF.

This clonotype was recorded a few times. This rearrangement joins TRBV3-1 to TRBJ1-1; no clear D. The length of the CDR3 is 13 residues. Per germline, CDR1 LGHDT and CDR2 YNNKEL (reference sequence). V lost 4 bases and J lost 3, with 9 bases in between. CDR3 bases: TGTGCCAGCAGCCTCCGGCCGGACACTGAAGCTTTCTTT. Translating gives CASSLRPDTEAFF.

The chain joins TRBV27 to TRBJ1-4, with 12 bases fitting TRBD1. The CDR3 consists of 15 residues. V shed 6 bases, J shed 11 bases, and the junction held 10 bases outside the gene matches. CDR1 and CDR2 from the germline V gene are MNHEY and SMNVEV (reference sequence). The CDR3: CASRAPGQGAGKLFF. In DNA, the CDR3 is TGTGCCAGCAGGGCCCCGGGACAGGGGGCAGGGAAACTGTTTTTT.

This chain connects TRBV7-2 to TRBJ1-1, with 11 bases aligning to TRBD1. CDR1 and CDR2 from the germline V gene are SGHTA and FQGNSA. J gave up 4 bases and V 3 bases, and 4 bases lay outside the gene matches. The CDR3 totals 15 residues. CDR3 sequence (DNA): TGTGCCAGCAGCTTTTCCGGGACAGGGGGCACTGAAGCTTTCTTT. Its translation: CASSFSGTGGTEAFF.

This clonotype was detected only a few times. CDR3 DNA: TGCGCCAGCAGCTTGGCGACTAGCGGAGACTACGAGCAGTACTTC. It encodes CASSLATSGDYEQYF. J is TRBJ2-7 and V is TRBV5-1; 9 bases match TRBD2. CDR3 length equals 15 residues. Germline V lookup: CDR1 SGHRS, CDR2 YFSETQ. The V and J ends lost 0 bases and 3 bases, in that order; junction bases with no gene match: 4.

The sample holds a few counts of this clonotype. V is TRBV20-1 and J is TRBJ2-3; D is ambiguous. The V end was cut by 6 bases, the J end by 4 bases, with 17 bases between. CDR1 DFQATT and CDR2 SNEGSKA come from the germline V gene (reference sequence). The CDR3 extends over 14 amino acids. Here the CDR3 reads CSAGRVLASDTQYF. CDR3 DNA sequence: TGCAGTGCCGGCCGGGTTCTTGCATCAGATACGCAGTATTTT.

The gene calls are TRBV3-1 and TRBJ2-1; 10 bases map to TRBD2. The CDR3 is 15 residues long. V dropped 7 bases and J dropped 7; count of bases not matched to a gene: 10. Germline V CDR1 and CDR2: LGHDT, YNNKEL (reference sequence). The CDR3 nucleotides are TGTGCCAGCACCGGCGGGCTAGCGGGAGTAAATGAGCAGTTCTTC. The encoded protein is CASTGGLAGVNEQFF.

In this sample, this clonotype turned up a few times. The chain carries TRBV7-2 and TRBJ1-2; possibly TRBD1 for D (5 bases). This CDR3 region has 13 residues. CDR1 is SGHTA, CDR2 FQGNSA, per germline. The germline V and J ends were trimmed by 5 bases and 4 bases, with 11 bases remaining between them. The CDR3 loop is CASSPRTPYGYTF. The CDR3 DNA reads TGTGCCAGCAGCCCCCGGACACCCTATGGCTACACCTTC. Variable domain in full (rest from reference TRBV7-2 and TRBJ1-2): GAGVSQSPSNKVTEKGKDVELRCDPISGHTALYWYRQSLGQGLEFLIYFQGNSAPDKSGLPSDRFSAERTGGSVSTLTIQRTQQEDSAVYLCASSPRTPYGYTFGSGTRLTVV.

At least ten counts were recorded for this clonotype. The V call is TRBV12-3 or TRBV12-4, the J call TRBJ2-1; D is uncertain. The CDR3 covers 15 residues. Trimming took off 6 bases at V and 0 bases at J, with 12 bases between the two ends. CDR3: CASSLGIGSYNEQFF. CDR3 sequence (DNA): TGTGCCAGCAGCTTGGGGATTGGCTCCTACAATGAGCAGTTCTTC.

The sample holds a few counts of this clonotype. The CDR3 loop reads CSAGVGGTEAFF. The CDR3 region has the DNA TGCAGTGCCGGGGTGGGAGGAACTGAAGCTTTCTTT. V is TRBV20-1 and J is TRBJ1-1; D ambiguous. This CDR3 has 12 residues. Trimming stripped 6 bases from V and 5 bases from J, with 13 bases between. Germline V gives CDR1 DFQATT, CDR2 SNEGSKA (reference sequence).

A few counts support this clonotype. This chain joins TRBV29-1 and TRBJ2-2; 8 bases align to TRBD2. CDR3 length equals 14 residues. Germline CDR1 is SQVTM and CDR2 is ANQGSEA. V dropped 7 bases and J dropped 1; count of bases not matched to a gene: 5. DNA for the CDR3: TGCAGCGCCGCGGGGGGCCTGAACACCGGGGAGCTGTTTTTT. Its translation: CSAAGGLNTGELFF.

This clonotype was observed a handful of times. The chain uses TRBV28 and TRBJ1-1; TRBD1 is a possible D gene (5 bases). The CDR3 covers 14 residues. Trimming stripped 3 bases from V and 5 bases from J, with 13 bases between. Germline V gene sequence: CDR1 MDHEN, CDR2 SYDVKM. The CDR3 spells CASSFRREGTEAFF. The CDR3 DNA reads TGTGCCAGCAGTTTTAGGCGGGAGGGGACTGAAGCTTTCTTT.

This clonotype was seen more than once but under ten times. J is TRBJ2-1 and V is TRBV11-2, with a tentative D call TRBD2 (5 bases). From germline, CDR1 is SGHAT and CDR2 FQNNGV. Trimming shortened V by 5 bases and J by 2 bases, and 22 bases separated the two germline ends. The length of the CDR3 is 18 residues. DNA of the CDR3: TGTGCCAGCAGCCACCCCGGGGAGCCTTCAAACCCCTACAATGAGCAGTTCTTC. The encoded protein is CASSHPGEPSNPYNEQFF.

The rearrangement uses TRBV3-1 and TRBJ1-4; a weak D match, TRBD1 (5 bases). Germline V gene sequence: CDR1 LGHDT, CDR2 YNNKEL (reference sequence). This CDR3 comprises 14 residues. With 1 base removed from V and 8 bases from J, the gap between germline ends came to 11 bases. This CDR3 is CASSQVWGGEKLFF. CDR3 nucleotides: TGTGCCAGCAGCCAAGTATGGGGGGGAGAAAAACTGTTTTTT.

CDR3 nucleotide sequence: TGTGCCACCAGTGATCATGCAGGGGGTAACTACAATGAGCAGTTCTTC. Residues: CATSDHAGGNYNEQFF. The chain links TRBV24-1 to TRBJ2-1; 7 bases line up with TRBD1. The CDR3 runs to 16 residues. V lost 3 bases and J lost 3; bases outside the gene matches: 7. Per the germline V gene, CDR1 is KGHDR and CDR2 is SFDVKD.

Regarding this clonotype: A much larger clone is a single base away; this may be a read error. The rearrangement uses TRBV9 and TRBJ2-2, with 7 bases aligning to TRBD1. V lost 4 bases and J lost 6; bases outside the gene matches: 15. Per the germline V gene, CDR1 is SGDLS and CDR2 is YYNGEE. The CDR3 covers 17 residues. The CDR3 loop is CASSLHPLDRAAGELFF. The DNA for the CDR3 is TGTGCCAGCAGCTTACACCCCTTAGACAGGGCCGCCGGGGAGCTGTTTTTT. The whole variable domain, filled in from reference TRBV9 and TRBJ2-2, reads DSGVTQTPKHLITATGQRVTLRCSPRSGDLSVYWYQQSLDQGLQFLIQYYNGEERAKGNILERFSAQQFPDLHSELNLSSLELGDSALYFCASSLHPLDRAAGELFFGEGSRLTVL.

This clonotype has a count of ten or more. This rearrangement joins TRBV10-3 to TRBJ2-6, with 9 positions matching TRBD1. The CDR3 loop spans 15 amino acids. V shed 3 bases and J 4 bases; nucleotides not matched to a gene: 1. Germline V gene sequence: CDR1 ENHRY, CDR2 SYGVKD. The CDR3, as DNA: TGTGCCATCAGTGAACAGGGGGCAGGGGCCAACGTCCTGACTTTC. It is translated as CAISEQGAGANVLTF.

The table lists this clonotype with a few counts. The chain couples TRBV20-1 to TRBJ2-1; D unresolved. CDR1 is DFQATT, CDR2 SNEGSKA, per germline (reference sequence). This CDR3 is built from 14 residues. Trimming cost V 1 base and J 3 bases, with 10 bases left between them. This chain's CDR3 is CSARALPGYNEQFF. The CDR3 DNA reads TGCAGTGCTAGAGCGTTGCCCGGCTACAATGAGCAGTTCTTC.